The 17 T cell receptor beta chains given below trace back to one sample, sequenced in a study of cytomegalovirus exposure and HLA in healthy donors. Primers included in the PCR were 60 Vbeta and 13 Jbeta primers. Sequencing used immunoSEQ multiplex PCR; TCRdb keeps in-frame clones, though not all of them. The sample includes some 110,000 clones, roughly 69% seen only once; the top ten take roughly 2.4%. The sample consisted of PBMCs. The receptors were gathered from a woman aged 25 to 39 in good health and CMV-seronegative.

This clone was seen more than once but under ten times. The chain is built from TRBV5-1 and TRBJ1-3, with TRBD1 matching over 7 bases. With V trimmed by 1 base and J by 2 bases, 3 bases remained unmatched. The CDR3 loop spans 15 amino acids. In germline, CDR1 is SGHRS, CDR2 YFSETQ. This chain's CDR3 is CASSLQGVTGNTIYF. In nucleotides, the CDR3 is TGCGCCAGCAGCTTGCAGGGGGTGACTGGAAACACCATATATTTT.

Here the CDR3 DNA reads TGCGCCAGCAGCCAGGGGACAGGTCGTAATCAGCCCCAGCATTTT. It yields the protein CASSQGTGRNQPQHF. The rearrangement joins TRBV4-1 to TRBJ1-5, with TRBD1 identical over 8 bases. Germline V CDR1 and CDR2: MGHRA, YSYEKL. The CDR3 is 15 amino acids. Trimming cost V 3 bases and J 4 bases; bases outside gene matches: 5.

Only a few counts were recorded for this clone. The chain couples TRBV19 to TRBJ2-1; 7 bases fit TRBD2. The CDR3 length is 14 residues. CDR1 is LNHDA and CDR2 is SQIVND in the germline V gene (reference sequence). J lost 4 bases, V lost 6 bases, and 6 bases had no gene match. The CDR3 DNA follows: TGTGCCAGTAGCGCCAGCGGGGTTTACAATGAGCAGTTCTTC. Translating gives CASSASGVYNEQFF.

This chain uses TRBV14 with TRBJ1-1, with TRBD1 as a possible D gene (6 bases). V lost 4 bases to trimming and J lost 3 bases, with 21 bases between them. The CDR3 has 17 residues. CDR1 and CDR2 from the germline V gene are SGHDN and FVKESK. Here the CDR3 DNA reads TGTGCCAGCAGCCCGGCGGGCAGGGGAGGGGGTTACACTGAAGCTTTCTTT. It translates to CASSPAGRGGGYTEAFF.

This clone was counted many times. The rearrangement links TRBV6-5 to TRBJ2-7; D may be TRBD1 (5 bases). CDR1 and CDR2 from the germline V gene are MNHEY and SVGAGI. The germline V and J ends were trimmed by 2 bases and 5 bases, with 10 bases remaining between them. The CDR3 is made up of 13 amino acids. CDR3 loop: CASSYGDSDEQYF. The DNA for the CDR3 is TGTGCCAGCAGTTACGGTGACAGCGACGAGCAGTACTTC.

The chain couples TRBV4-1 to TRBJ2-2; perhaps TRBD2 as D (6 bases). The germline V and J ends were trimmed by 5 bases and 6 bases, with 13 bases remaining between them. The CDR3 is made up of 14 amino acids. Looked up from germline, CDR1 is MGHRA and CDR2 is YSYEKL. The CDR3 coding sequence is TGCGCCAGCAGCTCAGGGTGGGGGGCCGGGGAGCTGTTTTTT. Translation gives CASSSGWGAGELFF.

CDR3 region: CASRTGSNYGYTF. The CDR3 DNA reads as TGTGCCAGCAGGACAGGGTCTAACTATGGCTACACCTTC. The V and J genes are TRBV28 and TRBJ1-2; TRBD1 aligns across 7 bases. The CDR3 runs 13 residues. The V gene's germline CDR1 is MDHEN and CDR2 SYDVKM. V shed 6 bases, J shed 0 bases, and the junction held 1 base outside the gene matches.

The genes are TRBV4-1 and TRBJ2-1; 10 bases align to TRBD1. Germline V gene lookup returns CDR1 MGHRA and CDR2 YSYEKL. The CDR3 is 15 residues long. Trimming cost V 1 base and J 8 bases; bases outside gene matches: 5. In DNA, the CDR3 is TGCGCCAGCAGCCAAGTTGGACAGGGGGTCGATGAGCAGTTCTTC. Amino acid sequence: CASSQVGQGVDEQFF.

This clone has more than one count but fewer than ten. The chain is built from TRBV28 and TRBJ1-5; 12 nucleotides align to TRBD1. The ends lost 5 bases at V and 6 bases at J; junction bases unmatched: 5. The CDR3 is 15 residues long. CDR1 and CDR2 (germline): MDHEN, SYDVKM. CDR3 sequence (DNA): TGTGCCAGCAGTGGGTTGGGACAGGGGGCTCAGCCCCAGCATTTT. This gives the protein CASSGLGQGAQPQHF.

The chain couples TRBV9 to TRBJ2-5; 12 bases line up with TRBD1. The CDR3 has 15 residues. CDR1 and CDR2 (germline): SGDLS, YYNGEE. V lost 0 bases and J lost 4; bases outside the gene matches: 1. This CDR3 reads CASSVEGQGAETQYF. CDR3 DNA sequence: TGTGCCAGCAGCGTAGAGGGACAGGGGGCAGAGACCCAGTACTTC.

V and J are TRBV2 and TRBJ2-1; 9 bases map to TRBD1. The CDR3 is 15 amino acids. Germline trimming cut 5 bases from V and 4 bases from J; bases unmatched to any gene: 6. Germline assignment: CDR1 SNHLY and CDR2 FYNNEI. In DNA, the CDR3 is TGTGCCAGCAGTCCGGGACAGGGACGTTACAATGAGCAGTTCTTC. Its protein is CASSPGQGRYNEQFF.

Note on this clone: This same CDR3 is encoded by further DNA sequences in the sample. The chain uses TRBV6-5 and TRBJ2-5; a possible D gene is TRBD2 (5 bases). The J call could be wrong; TRBJ2-7 is a better fit for the DNA end. The CDR3 covers 14 residues. Germline V CDR1 and CDR2: MNHEY, SVGAGI. CDR3 DNA: TGTGCCAGCAGTCCAAGCGGTAGAACCTACGAGCAGTACTTC. It yields the protein CASSPSGRTYEQYF.

The chain joins TRBV28 to TRBJ1-1; D is unclear. Trimming stripped 4 bases from V and 5 bases from J, with 26 bases between. The CDR3 loop spans 18 amino acids. The germline CDR1 and CDR2 sequences are MDHEN and SYDVKM. The CDR3 loop reads CASSSGIRAVNTGTEAFF. CDR3 nucleotide sequence: TGTGCCAGCAGTTCCGGCATTCGGGCAGTCAATACGGGGACTGAAGCTTTCTTT.

With regard to this clone: Other nucleotide sequences from this sample produce the same CDR3. J is TRBJ2-7 and V is TRBV5-1; tentatively, D is TRBD1 (6 bases). Per germline, CDR1 SGHRS and CDR2 YFSETQ. This CDR3 region has 14 residues. The germline V and J ends were trimmed by 1 base and 0 bases, with 8 bases remaining between them. CDR3 amino acids: CASSLTGSSYEQYF. CDR3 coding DNA: TGCGCCAGCAGCTTGACAGGGAGCTCCTACGAGCAGTACTTC.

This clone was observed a handful of times. The chain joins TRBV10-2 to TRBJ2-7; 12 bases map to TRBD2. After removal of 5 bases from V and 6 bases from J, the junction contained 5 bases not matched to a gene. In germline, CDR1 is WSHSY, CDR2 SAAADI. This CDR3 has 14 residues. For the CDR3, the DNA is TGCGCCAGCAGTCCCCTAGCGGGAGGGAGCGAGCAGTACTTC. Encoded protein: CASSPLAGGSEQYF.

V usage is TRBV18 and J usage is TRBJ2-7; perhaps TRBD2 as D (6 bases). The germline V and J ends were trimmed by 0 bases and 5 bases, with 14 bases remaining between them. Germline CDR1 is KGHSH and CDR2 is LQKENI. CDR3 size: 15 residues. CDR3 nucleotide sequence: TGTGCCAGCTCACCACCAGGACGGGAGAAACACGAGCAGTACTTC. The encoded protein is CASSPPGREKHEQYF.

V and J are TRBV7-9 and TRBJ2-2, with 10 bases aligning to TRBD1. The CDR3 sequence is 17 residues long. Germline assignment: CDR1 SEHNR and CDR2 FQNEAQ (reference sequence). V shed 5 bases, J shed 6 bases, and the junction held 12 bases outside the gene matches. The CDR3 region has the DNA TGTGCCAGCAGCATCCCCGGGACAGGGGTGAGCGCCGGGGAGCTGTTTTTT. As protein: CASSIPGTGVSAGELFF.